The 28 T cell receptor beta chains reported below all come from one sample, sequenced in a study of shared clonotypes between healthy human individuals. This table comes from immunoSEQ multiplex PCR, and its TCRdb copy is limited to in-frame clones, with some not included. The sample lists around 2.1 million clones, 85% to 95% seen once, with 1.5% to 2% in the top ten. Naivety among CD8 cells was defined by CD45RO negativity and positive CCR7 selection, thereby excluding terminally differentiated effector memory CD45RA+ cells. The sample was naive CD8+ T cells from PBMCs. These receptor sequences come from a young man in good health. Some clones in this sample may be carry-over from other donors' samples.

The chain couples TRBV9 to TRBJ2-2, with TRBD1 identical over 12 bases. Per the germline V gene, CDR1 is SGDLS and CDR2 is YYNGEE. CDR3 length equals 17 residues. With V trimmed by 4 bases and J by 5 bases, 9 bases remained unmatched. The CDR3 DNA follows: TGTGCCAGCAGCACCAGGGACAGGGGGCGCATAACCGGGGAGCTGTTTTTT. This translates into CASSTRDRGRITGELFF.

The chain combines TRBV2 with TRBJ1-1; D perhaps matches TRBD1 (6 bases). Germline CDR1 reads SNHLY; CDR2 reads FYNNEI. V lost 0 bases and J lost 11, with 19 bases in between. CDR3 length: 15 amino acids. The CDR3 loop reads CASSEASKRGMGAFF. CDR3 in DNA: TGTGCCAGCAGTGAAGCTTCCAAGAGGGGGATGGGGGCTTTCTTT.

The chain combines TRBV10-1 with TRBJ1-3; 7 bases fit TRBD1. Germline CDR1 reads WNHNN; CDR2 reads SYGVQD (reference sequence). The CDR3 runs 14 residues. Trimming cost V 6 bases and J 0 bases; bases outside gene matches: 2. The CDR3 region is CASSPGGSGNTIYF. The CDR3 region has the DNA TGCGCCAGCAGCCCAGGGGGCTCTGGAAACACCATATATTTT.

The J gene is TRBJ2-2, the V gene TRBV9; the D is unclear. The CDR3 is 12 amino acids. Germline V gene sequence: CDR1 SGDLS, CDR2 YYNGEE. Trimming stripped 2 bases from V and 4 bases from J, with 3 bases between. The CDR3 nucleotides read TGTGCCAGCAGCGTTTTCACCGGGGAGCTGTTTTTT. It translates to CASSVFTGELFF.

In this sample, this clone turned up a few times. This chain uses TRBV27 with TRBJ1-2; D remains unclear. Trimming took off 5 bases at V and 4 bases at J, with 14 bases between the two ends. This CDR3 region has 14 residues. Per the germline V gene, CDR1 is MNHEY and CDR2 is SMNVEV (reference sequence). As DNA, the CDR3 is TGTGCCAGCAGTCCCTTCCGCCTCAGCTATGGCTACACCTTC. It translates to CASSPFRLSYGYTF.

Points on this clone: The same CDR3 is also encoded by other DNA sequences in this sample. The chain uses TRBV7-9 and TRBJ2-6; possible D gene TRBD2, 5 bases. V lost 2 bases to trimming and J lost 2 bases, with 7 bases between them. From germline, CDR1 is SEHNR and CDR2 FQNEAQ (reference sequence). This CDR3 region has 15 residues. The CDR3 here is CASSLSGAGANVLTF. The CDR3 DNA sequence: TGTGCCAGCAGCTTATCCGGGGCTGGGGCCAACGTCCTGACTTTC.

The V call is TRBV7-9, the J call TRBJ1-1; 9 nucleotides match TRBD1. V shed 6 bases, J shed 5 bases, and the junction held 7 bases outside the gene matches. This CDR3 has 14 residues. Germline V gene lookup returns CDR1 SEHNR and CDR2 FQNEAQ (reference sequence). The CDR3: CASRPGTGITEAFF. In nucleotides, the CDR3 is TGTGCCAGCAGGCCCGGGACAGGGATAACTGAAGCTTTCTTT.

The J gene is TRBJ1-2, the V gene TRBV2; D might be TRBD1 (6 bases). Per the germline V gene, CDR1 is SNHLY and CDR2 is FYNNEI. Trimming cost V 6 bases and J 3 bases, with 17 bases left between them. The CDR3 covers 15 residues. The CDR3 region is CASSETGSHDYGYTF. DNA of the CDR3: TGTGCCAGCAGCGAAACAGGGTCCCACGACTATGGCTACACCTTC.

The rearrangement uses TRBV6-5 and TRBJ1-1, with a weak D call TRBD1 (6 bases). This CDR3 is built from 16 residues. In germline, CDR1 is MNHEY, CDR2 SVGAGI. The V end lost 2 bases, the J end lost 0 bases, and 13 bases lay between the germline ends. CDR3 sequence reads: CASSYEPGAMNTEAFF. The CDR3 bases are TGTGCCAGCAGTTACGAGCCAGGGGCAATGAACACTGAAGCTTTCTTT.

This sequence joins TRBV28 and TRBJ2-1; 9 bases match TRBD2. The junction had 6 bases not matched to a gene; V was cut back by 3 bases and J by 6 bases. Germline CDR1 reads MDHEN; CDR2 reads SYDVKM. The CDR3 loop spans 15 amino acids. The CDR3: CASSLRREGANEQFF. CDR3 DNA: TGTGCCAGCAGTTTGCGGCGGGAGGGAGCCAATGAGCAGTTCTTC. The entire variable domain, with the rest obtained from reference TRBV28 and TRBJ2-1, is as follows: DVKVTQSSRYLVKRTGEKVFLECVQDMDHENMFWYRQDPGLGLRLIYFSYDVKMKEKGDIPEGYSVSREKKERFSLILESASTNQTSMYLCASSLRREGANEQFFGPGTRLTVL.

J is TRBJ2-5 and V is TRBV18; D perhaps matches TRBD2 (6 bases). V shed 2 bases and J shed 4 bases, with 11 bases lying between them. Germline lookup yields CDR1 KGHSH and CDR2 LQKENI. This CDR3 region has 14 residues. For the CDR3, the DNA is TGTGCCAGCTCACCAGTTGGAGGGCTAGAGACCCAGTACTTC. It is translated as CASSPVGGLETQYF.

The CDR3 DNA follows: TGTGCCAGCAGCCCCCCTAGCGAGCAAACCTACGAGCAGTACTTC. This codes for CASSPPSEQTYEQYF. The chain uses TRBV5-5 and TRBJ2-7; D perhaps matches TRBD2 (6 bases). Germline-derived CDR1 and CDR2 are SGHKS and YYEKEE (reference sequence). Trimming cost V 4 bases and J 2 bases, with 16 bases left between them. The CDR3 runs to 15 residues. The full variable domain, its missing parts supplied by reference TRBV5-5 and TRBJ2-7, is DAGVTQSPTHLIKTRGQQVTLRCSPISGHKSVSWYQQVLGQGPQFIFQYYEKEERGRGNFPDRFSARQFPNYSSELNVNALLLGDSALYLCASSPPSEQTYEQYFGPGTRLTVT.

The rearrangement joins TRBV7-5 to TRBJ2-7; the table assigns TRBD2, which was not confirmed against the DNA. TRBV7-5 is a known pseudogene. The CDR3 length is 15 residues. The CDR3 loop is CARPKVDSGEDEQYF. In DNA form, the CDR3 reads TGTGCCAGACCCAAGGTGGACAGCGGGGAGGACGAGCAGTACTTC.

Only one count was recorded for this clone. The rearrangement joins TRBV2 to TRBJ2-5, with D possibly matching TRBD2 (5 bases). The CDR3 extends over 14 amino acids. Trimming removed 8 bases from V and 12 bases from J, with 25 bases in between. Looked up from germline, CDR1 is SNHLY and CDR2 is FYNNEI. The DNA of the CDR3 is TGTGCCAGCTTCAGAGGTGCCCAGCGGAGTCCCAAGTACTTC. Translated: CASFRGAQRSPKYF. Complete variable domain (other parts from reference TRBV2 and TRBJ2-5): EPEVTQTPSHQVTQMGQEVILRCVPISNHLYFYWYRQILGQKVEFLVSFYNNEISEKSEIFDDQFSVERPDGSNFTLKIRSTKLEDSAMYFCASFRGAQRSPKYFGPGTRLLVL.

The rearrangement links TRBV5-4 to TRBJ2-3; 12 bases align to TRBD2. Germline trimming cut 2 bases from V and 1 base from J; bases unmatched to any gene: 11. Germline V gives CDR1 SGHNT, CDR2 YYREEE (reference sequence). CDR3 length: 19 amino acids. For the CDR3, the DNA is TGTGCCAGCAGCTTTTCTAGCGGGAGGGGCTTTTTTCGCACAGATACGCAGTATTTT. It translates to CASSFSSGRGFFRTDTQYF.

The rearrangement uses TRBV7-2 and TRBJ2-5, with a weak D call TRBD1 (6 bases). The germline V and J ends were trimmed by 5 bases and 4 bases, with 17 bases remaining between them. Per germline, CDR1 SGHTA and CDR2 FQGNSA. This CDR3 spans 15 amino acids. The CDR3 here is CASSPWKGEGETQYF. DNA for the CDR3: TGTGCCAGCAGCCCCTGGAAGGGGGAAGGAGAGACCCAGTACTTC.

The chain uses TRBV6-5 and TRBJ1-1; 8 bases match TRBD1. CDR3 length: 14 amino acids. Germline V gene lookup returns CDR1 MNHEY and CDR2 SVGAGI. The J segment lost 5 bases and the V segment lost 4 bases, leaving 6 bases of the junction unmatched. CDR3 nucleotides: TGTGCCAGCAGTTCGCACAGGGGGGAAACTGAAGCTTTCTTT. Protein product: CASSSHRGETEAFF.

The chain links TRBV27 to TRBJ2-5; D not resolved. Germline V CDR1 and CDR2: MNHEY, SMNVEV (reference sequence). The ends were cut back, 4 bases at V and 1 base at J, with 7 bases in the middle. CDR3 length equals 13 residues. CDR3 loop: CASSSLIQETQYF. The CDR3 bases are TGTGCCAGCAGTTCTCTAATCCAAGAGACCCAGTACTTC.

The gene calls are TRBV12-5 and TRBJ2-1, with 12 bases matching TRBD2. Trimming at V came to 4 bases and at J to 2 bases, leaving 0 bases not matched to a gene. Germline assignment: CDR1 LGHNT and CDR2 FRNRAP. The CDR3 runs to 15 residues. CDR3 loop: CASGWTSGTYNEQFF. CDR3 coding DNA: TGTGCTAGTGGTTGGACTAGCGGGACCTACAATGAGCAGTTCTTC.

V gene TRBV13 combines with J gene TRBJ2-1; 7 bases align to TRBD1. The CDR3 consists of 14 residues. V lost 5 bases, J lost 5 bases, and 6 bases stayed unmatched. From germline, CDR1 is PRHDT and CDR2 FYEKMQ (reference sequence). The CDR3 region has the DNA TGTGCCAGCAGCCTCTCGGGACAGCACAATGAGCAGTTCTTC. Translated: CASSLSGQHNEQFF.

This clone was picked up one time. The chain carries TRBV15 and TRBJ2-7, with 10 bases matching TRBD1. Germline lookup yields CDR1 LNHNV and CDR2 YYDKDF (reference sequence). CDR3 length: 15 residues. V was clipped by 1 base and J by 3 bases; unmatched bases: 3. CDR3 bases: TGTGCCACCAGCAGAGCAGGGACAGGGGACTACGAGCAGTACTTC. Protein product: CATSRAGTGDYEQYF. The variable domain in full, completed from reference TRBV15 and TRBJ2-7, reads DAMVIQNPRYQVTQFGKPVTLSCSQTLNHNVMYWYQQKSSQAPKLLFHYYDKDFNNEADTPDNFQSRRPNTSFCFLDIRSPGLGDTAMYLCATSRAGTGDYEQYFGPGTRLTVT.

The chain is built from TRBV18 and TRBJ1-5; no clear D. The CDR3 spans 10 residues. Germline V CDR1 and CDR2: KGHSH, LQKENI. DNA for the CDR3: TGTGCTGGGAAGCATCAGCCCCAGCATTTT. It translates to CAGKHQPQHF.

There are a few counts of this clone. The genes are TRBV28 and TRBJ1-4; possibly TRBD1 for D (6 bases). The CDR3 is made up of 17 amino acids. V gave up 5 bases and J gave up 1 base, with 17 bases separating them. Germline CDR1 and CDR2: MDHEN and SYDVKM. CDR3 region: CASSHTGRQGTNEKLFF. The CDR3 coding sequence is TGTGCCAGCAGTCATACAGGGCGCCAGGGAACTAATGAAAAACTGTTTTTT. The full variable domain, completed using reference TRBV28 and TRBJ1-4, is DVKVTQSSRYLVKRTGEKVFLECVQDMDHENMFWYRQDPGLGLRLIYFSYDVKMKEKGDIPEGYSVSREKKERFSLILESASTNQTSMYLCASSHTGRQGTNEKLFFGSGTQLSVL.

V is TRBV4-1 and J is TRBJ2-1; D tentatively reads TRBD1 or TRBD2 (5 bases each). The CDR3 spans 17 residues. CDR1 and CDR2 (germline): MGHRA, YSYEKL. V was shortened by 0 bases and J by 1 base, with 13 bases between the two germline ends. CDR3 DNA: TGCGCCAGCAGCCAAGATCCGGGACCCACTTCCTACAATGAGCAGTTCTTC. Translation gives CASSQDPGPTSYNEQFF.

This chain connects TRBV13 to TRBJ2-5, with 8 bases matching TRBD2. This CDR3 has 14 residues. J lost 4 bases, V lost 1 base, and 2 bases had no gene match. From germline, CDR1 is PRHDT and CDR2 FYEKMQ (reference sequence). CDR3 residues: CASSLERGGETQYF. CDR3 bases: TGTGCCAGCAGCTTAGAACGGGGGGGAGAGACCCAGTACTTC.

This clone has just one count. The chain carries TRBV4-2 and TRBJ2-7; a weak D match, TRBD2 (5 bases). The V end lost 4 bases, the J end lost 3 bases, and 10 bases lay between the germline ends. Germline V gene lookup returns CDR1 LGHNA and CDR2 YNFKEQ. The CDR3 extends over 13 amino acids. The CDR3 loop reads CASSPYRGYEQYF. Written as DNA, the CDR3 is TGTGCCAGCAGCCCGTACCGGGGCTACGAGCAGTACTTC.

The gene calls are TRBV27 and TRBJ2-7; D perhaps matches TRBD2 (6 bases). This CDR3 comprises 13 residues. Looked up from germline, CDR1 is MNHEY and CDR2 is SMNVEV (reference sequence). V lost 8 bases to trimming and J lost 2 bases, with 13 bases between them. The CDR3 nucleotides read TGTGCCAGCGCGCCGGGAGCTGCCTACGAGCAGTACTTC. Translating gives CASAPGAAYEQYF.

Regarding this clone: At one boundary the junction diverges from the germline segment, which might be a read error. The chain couples TRBV5-1 to TRBJ2-1; perhaps TRBD2 as D (6 bases). Germline assignment: CDR1 SGHRS and CDR2 YFSETQ. The length of the CDR3 is 13 residues. In DNA, the CDR3 is TGCGCCAGCAGCTTGGCCTATCGGGGGTTGGAGCTCTTC. Its translation: CASSLAYRGLELF.